A selection of T cell receptor beta chains follows, all from one sample in a study of TIL therapy for anti-PD-1-resistant metastatic lung cancer. Assay used: immunoSEQ multiplex PCR; TCRdb lists only in-frame clones, some missing. The sample carries 50,000 to 70,000 clones, roughly 66% recorded once. Sequences were derived from blood, sampled at baseline. The receptors stem from a person aged 25-79 years with non-small cell lung cancer. The CDR3 runs from the conserved cysteine through the conserved F or W. The D gene is left open where the match is weak. The listing skips clone size in some rows; elsewhere it reads once, few, many or a size class.

abundance,v_gene,j_gene,d_gene,CDR3aa,CDR3nt
.,TRBV5-5,TRBJ1-4,.,CASSFGGLDEKLFF,TGTGCCAGCAGCTTCGGAGGGCTGGATGAAAAACTGTTTTTT
few,TRBV2,TRBJ2-7,.,CASSSDNYYEQYF,TGTGCCAGCAGTTCGGACAATTACTACGAGCAGTACTTC
.,TRBV6-6,TRBJ1-2,.,CASSSITPNYGYTF,TGTGCCAGCAGCTCCATTACACCGAACTATGGCTACACCTTC
.,TRBV6-5,TRBJ1-1,.,CASSYYSNTEAFF,TGTGCCAGCAGTTACTACTCTAACACTGAAGCTTTCTTT
.,TRBV7-2,TRBJ2-6,.,CASSPWGAGSGANVLTF,TGTGCCAGCAGCCCGTGGGGCGCCGGGTCTGGGGCCAACGTCCTGACTTTC
.,TRBV6-6,TRBJ1-2,.,CASSYPPDNYGYTF,TGTGCCAGCAGTTACCCCCCCGACAACTATGGCTACACCTTC
.,TRBV9,TRBJ2-5,TRBD2,CASSVTGTSGQETQYF,TGTGCCAGCAGCGTCACCGGGACTAGCGGCCAAGAGACCCAGTACTTC
.,TRBV9,TRBJ1-6,.,CASSVGPSSYNSPLHF,TGTGCCAGCAGCGTAGGCCCCAGCTCCTATAATTCACCCCTCCACTTT
.,TRBV7-3,TRBJ2-1,TRBD2,CASSFNREGRTNEQFF,TGTGCCAGCAGCTTCAACCGGGAGGGACGGACAAATGAGCAGTTCTTC
.,TRBV12-5,TRBJ2-5,.,CASGLVKKDVESALLGQETQYF,TGTGCTAGTGGTTTGGTAAAAAAAGATGTCGAATCGGCCCTCCTAGGACAAGAGACCCAGTACTTC
.,TRBV5-6,TRBJ2-2,.,CASSKQGGVTGELFF,TGTGCCAGCAGCAAACAGGGAGGGGTCACCGGGGAGCTGTTTTTT
.,TRBV11-2,TRBJ2-1,TRBD2,CASSLGVAGGPQIF,TGTGCCAGCAGCTTAGGGGTAGCGGGGGGGCCTCAAATCTTC
.,TRBV11-3,TRBJ2-7,.,CASSRLNPYEQYF,TGTGCCAGCAGCCGGCTAAATCCCTACGAGCAGTACTTC
.,TRBV2,TRBJ2-2,TRBD1,CASNRDRNTGELFF,TGTGCCAGCAACCGGGACAGGAACACCGGGGAGCTGTTTTTT
.,TRBV10-2,TRBJ2-2,.,CASRDFPNTGELFF,TGCGCCAGCAGGGACTTTCCGAACACCGGGGAGCTGTTTTTT
.,TRBV19,TRBJ2-2,TRBD2,CASSIDWVGAGTGELFF,TGTGCCAGTAGTATAGATTGGGTGGGAGCGGGGACCGGGGAGCTGTTTTTT
.,TRBV27,TRBJ1-2,.,CASRLAGTLYYGYTF,TGTGCCAGCCGATTGGCCGGGACACTCTACTATGGCTACACCTTC
.,TRBV15,TRBJ2-1,.,CATSRDTGSPYNEQFF,TGTGCCACCAGCAGAGATACGGGGTCCCCCTACAATGAGCAGTTCTTC